This is a list of T cell receptor beta chains from one sample in a study of blood T cell repertoires in COVID-19. Sequenced by immunoSEQ multiplex PCR; TCRdb stores in-frame clones only, minus some. The repertoire holds 300,000 to 350,000 clones, with over 75% as singletons. The sequencing sample was made of peripheral blood. The source of these receptors is a young woman with COVID-19, enrolled during active disease. Each CDR3 is given with its conserved first and last residue. A D gene is named only where the DNA matches it firmly. Clone size, where shown, is once, few, many, or a class for clones that have expanded.

v_gene	d_gene	abundance	j_gene	CDR3nt	CDR3aa
TRBV7-9	-	-	TRBJ2-1	TGTGCCAGCAGCTCTGAAATTAGCTCCTACAATGAGCAGTTCTTC	CASSSEISSYNEQFF
TRBV6-6	-	-	TRBJ2-5	TGTGCCAGCAGTCCCCTCGGGGCGGGAGTAGGGGGGAGAGAGACCCAGTACTTC	CASSPLGAGVGGRETQYF
TRBV7-9	-	-	TRBJ2-3	TGTGCCAGCAGCCCTATTCTAGCGAGTACAGATACGCAGTATTTT	CASSPILASTDTQYF
TRBV5-1	-	once	TRBJ1-1	TGCGCCAGCAGCTCTACAGGGTTTGGCACTGAAGCTTTCTTT	CASSSTGFGTEAFF
TRBV11-2	-	once	TRBJ2-7	TGTGCCAGCAGCTTAGATAGGCCGCAGAGCGCGGCCAACGCCTACGAGCAGTACTTC	CASSLDRPQSAANAYEQYF
TRBV7-3	TRBD2	-	TRBJ2-1	TGTGCCAGCAGCTCGCTAGCGGGAGGTGAGCAGTTCTTC	CASSSLAGGEQFF
TRBV28	TRBD1	few	TRBJ1-6	TGTGCCAGCAGTTCCACAGGGGGCTCCTATAATTCACCCCTCCACTTT	CASSSTGGSYNSPLHF
TRBV2	-	-	TRBJ2-3	TGTGCCAGCAGGCCGACAGAGGTAGATACGCAGTATTTT	CASRPTEVDTQYF
TRBV6-2/TRBV6-3	-	-	TRBJ1-6	TGTGCCAGCAGTTTTACGGCTCAGGGGACGAGTTCACCCCTCCACTTT	CASSFTAQGTSSPLHF
TRBV6-1	-	-	TRBJ2-1	TGTGCCAGCAGTGAAGGTCCCGGGACTTACTTTTACAATGAGCAGTTCTTC	CASSEGPGTYFYNEQFF
TRBV2	TRBD1	-	TRBJ1-5	TGTGCCAGCAGTGCCGGCAGGGGGCTGAATCAGCCCCAGCATTTT	CASSAGRGLNQPQHF
TRBV6-5	-	-	TRBJ1-4	TGTGCCAGCAGAAGCTTGGGCGGGGCTAATGAAAAACTGTTTTTT	CASRSLGGANEKLFF
TRBV7-2	TRBD1	-	TRBJ1-1	TGTGCCAGCAGCTTCAGGGGGCTGCCTGAAGCTTTCTTT	CASSFRGLPEAFF
TRBV19	TRBD1	-	TRBJ1-1	TGTGCCAGTAGTATCGACAGGGGGCGGATAACTGAAGCTTTCTTT	CASSIDRGRITEAFF
TRBV6-6	TRBD2	-	TRBJ2-1	TGTGCCAGCCTGATTAGCGGGAGCGGCGATGAGCAGTTCTTC	CASLISGSGDEQFF